The subject of this entry is one T cell receptor (beta chain). Its antigen is undetermined. The purity of all sorted populations exceeded 95%. This CDR3 contains 13 residues. Per the germline V gene, CDR1 is SNHLY and CDR2 is FYNNEI. V gave up 10 bases and J gave up 5 bases; unmatched junction bases: 2. The data originate from a study of beta chain features in type 1 diabetes. Expressed TCRB transcripts were sequenced, since all the RNA that had been isolated was reverse transcribed. Sequenced by immunoSEQ multiplex PCR; TCRdb stores in-frame clones only, minus some. The sample includes around 250,000 clones, around an eighth seen only once; the top ten take about 0.027%. Study conclusions and caveats: When VDJ junctions were examined, type 1 diabetes patients showed fewer insertions and more deletions.

Specimen: naive CD4+ T cells from blood. The clonotype originates from a woman aged 40 to 55 in good health. J is TRBJ1-6 and V is TRBV2; 10 nucleotides agree with TRBD1. The CDR3 region is CATDRGNNSPLHF. In nucleotides, the CDR3 is TGTGCCACGGACAGGGGGAATAATTCACCCCTCCACTTT.